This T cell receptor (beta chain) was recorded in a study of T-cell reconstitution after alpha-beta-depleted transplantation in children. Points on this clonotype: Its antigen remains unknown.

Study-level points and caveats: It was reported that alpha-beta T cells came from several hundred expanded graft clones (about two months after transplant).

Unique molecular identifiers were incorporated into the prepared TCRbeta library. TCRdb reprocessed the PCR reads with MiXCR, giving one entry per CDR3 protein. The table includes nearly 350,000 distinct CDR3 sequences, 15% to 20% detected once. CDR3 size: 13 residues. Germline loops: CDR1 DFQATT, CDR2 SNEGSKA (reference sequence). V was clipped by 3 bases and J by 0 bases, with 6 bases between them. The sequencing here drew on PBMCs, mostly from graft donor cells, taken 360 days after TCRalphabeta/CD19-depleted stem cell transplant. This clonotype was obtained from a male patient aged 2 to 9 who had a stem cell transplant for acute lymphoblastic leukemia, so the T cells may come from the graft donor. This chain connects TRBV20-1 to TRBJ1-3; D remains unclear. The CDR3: CSARDFSGNTIYF. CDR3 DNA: TGCAGTGCTAGGGACTTCTCTGGAAACACCATATATTTT.